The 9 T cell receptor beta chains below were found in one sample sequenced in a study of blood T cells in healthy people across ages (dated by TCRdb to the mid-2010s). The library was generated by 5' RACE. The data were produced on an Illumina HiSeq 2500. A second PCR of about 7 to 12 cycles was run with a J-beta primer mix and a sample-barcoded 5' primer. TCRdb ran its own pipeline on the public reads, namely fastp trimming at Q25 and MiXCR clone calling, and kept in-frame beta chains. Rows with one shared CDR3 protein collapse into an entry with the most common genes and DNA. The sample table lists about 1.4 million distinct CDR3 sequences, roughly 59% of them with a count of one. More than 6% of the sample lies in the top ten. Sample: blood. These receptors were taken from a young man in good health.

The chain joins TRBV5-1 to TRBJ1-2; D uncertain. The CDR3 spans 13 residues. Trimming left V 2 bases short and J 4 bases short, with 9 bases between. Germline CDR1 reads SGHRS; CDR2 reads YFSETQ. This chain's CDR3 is CASSLTVRYGYTF. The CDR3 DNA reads TGCGCCAGCAGCTTAACCGTGCGCTATGGCTACACCTTC.

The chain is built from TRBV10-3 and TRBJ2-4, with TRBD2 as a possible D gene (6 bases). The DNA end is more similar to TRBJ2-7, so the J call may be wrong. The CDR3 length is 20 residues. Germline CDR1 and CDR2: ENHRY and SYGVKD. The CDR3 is CAISEGGTGEPNLYTYEQYF. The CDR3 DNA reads TGTGCCATCAGTGAGGGGGGGACGGGAGAGCCGAATCTCTATACCTACGAGCAGTACTTC.

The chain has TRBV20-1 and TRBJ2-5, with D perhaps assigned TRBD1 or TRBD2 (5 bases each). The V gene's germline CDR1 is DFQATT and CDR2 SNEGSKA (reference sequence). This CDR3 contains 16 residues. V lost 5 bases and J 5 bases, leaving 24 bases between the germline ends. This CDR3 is CSAPGRRAYPVETQYF. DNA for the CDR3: TGCAGTGCTCCGGGGCGGAGAGCCTACCCCGTCGAGACCCAGTACTTC.

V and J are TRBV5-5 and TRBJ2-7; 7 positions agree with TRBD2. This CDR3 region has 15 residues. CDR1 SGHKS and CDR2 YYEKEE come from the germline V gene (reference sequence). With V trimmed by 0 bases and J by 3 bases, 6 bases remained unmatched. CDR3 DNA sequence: TGTGCCAGCAGCTTGGACCGGGACTACCGCTACGAGCAGTACTTC. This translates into CASSLDRDYRYEQYF.

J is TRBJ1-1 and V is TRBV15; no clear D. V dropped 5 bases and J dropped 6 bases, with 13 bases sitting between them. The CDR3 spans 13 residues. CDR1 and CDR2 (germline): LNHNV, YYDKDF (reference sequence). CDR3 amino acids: CATSPPPGPEAFF. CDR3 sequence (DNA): TGTGCCACCAGCCCACCACCGGGCCCTGAAGCTTTCTTT.

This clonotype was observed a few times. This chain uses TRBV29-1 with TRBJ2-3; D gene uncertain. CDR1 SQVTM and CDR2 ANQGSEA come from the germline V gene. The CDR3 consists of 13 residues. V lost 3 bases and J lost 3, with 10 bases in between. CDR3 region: CSVDFMGTDTQYF. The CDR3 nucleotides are TGCAGCGTTGATTTTATGGGAACAGATACGCAGTATTTT.

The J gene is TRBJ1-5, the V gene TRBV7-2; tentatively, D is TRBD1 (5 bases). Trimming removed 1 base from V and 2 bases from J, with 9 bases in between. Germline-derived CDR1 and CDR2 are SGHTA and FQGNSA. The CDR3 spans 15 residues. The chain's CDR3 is CASSLVGDGNQPQHF. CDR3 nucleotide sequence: TGTGCCAGCAGCTTAGTCGGGGACGGCAATCAGCCCCAGCATTTT.

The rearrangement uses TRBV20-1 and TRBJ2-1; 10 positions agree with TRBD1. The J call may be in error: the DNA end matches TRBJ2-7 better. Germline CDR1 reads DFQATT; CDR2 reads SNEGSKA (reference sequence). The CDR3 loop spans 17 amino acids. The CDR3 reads CSARLFPGQGSYNEQYF. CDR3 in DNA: TGCAGTGCTAGACTGTTCCCGGGACAGGGGTCCTACAATGAGCAGTACTTC.

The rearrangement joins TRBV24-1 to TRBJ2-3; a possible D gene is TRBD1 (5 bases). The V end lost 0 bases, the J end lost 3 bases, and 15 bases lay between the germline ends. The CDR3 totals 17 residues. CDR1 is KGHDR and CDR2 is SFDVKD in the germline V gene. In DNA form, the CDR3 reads TGTGCCACCAGTGATTTGGCACAGGCGATGGGGACAGATACGCAGTATTTT. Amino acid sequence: CATSDLAQAMGTDTQYF.